This T cell receptor beta chain is from a study of T cell responses to AZD1222 COVID-19 vaccine. Findings and caveats of the study: Within unmutated variant regions lay the reported targets of nearly half of spike-specific TCRs. Spike-specific TCR depth and breadth grew after two AZD1222 doses.

The assay was immunoSEQ multiplex PCR, and TCRdb's table has in-frame clones only and misses some. The sample shows 90,000 to 120,000 clones, 87% of them seen only once. In this sample, this clone turned up once. What it binds is unknown. V lost 6 bases, J lost 4 bases, and 13 bases lay in between. Per the germline V gene, CDR1 is MNHEY and CDR2 is SVGAGI. The CDR3 loop spans 15 amino acids. The V gene is TRBV6-5, the J gene TRBJ1-6; D is unresolved. The receptor comes from an adult in good health. The input for sequencing was peripheral blood, taken on day 0 of AZD1222 vaccination. This chain's CDR3 is CASRPPSGYNSPLHF. CDR3 coding DNA: TGTGCCAGCAGGCCCCCTTCGGGATATAATTCACCCCTCCACTTT.